This entry describes one TCR beta chain. Its matching antigen is unknown. The record originates from a study of CD8+CD57+ T cells in acquired aplastic anemia. For the study at large: DNA recovered from sorted CD4+ and CD8+ cells had a mean of approximately 3 ug. Study results and limitations: Approximately 30 CD8+ CDR3 sequences were shared between patients and controls. Between patients and controls, CD8+ Simpson's diversity did not vary significantly.

V lost 1 base, J lost 8 bases, and 6 bases stayed unmatched. The germline gives CDR1 SEHNR, CDR2 FQNEAQ (reference sequence). The CDR3 is 14 residues long. Profiling that covered TCR beta VDJ and CDR3 relied on genomic DNA as its template. TCRdb redid the calling of the reads with MiXCR, one entry per CDR3 protein. The profile covers fewer than 300,000 distinct CDR3 sequences, with approximately 80% appearing a single time and 40% to 55% taken by the ten largest. Patients included in sequencing had previously demonstrated CD8+CD57+ cell expansion by flow cytometry. None of the patients had been given any therapy when their blood was sampled.

This chain joins TRBV7-9 and TRBJ2-3, with 7 bases lining up with TRBD2. Sequences were obtained from sorted CD4+, CD8+, or CD8+CD57+ T cells (not recorded which) from PBMCs. This sequence originates from a human donor with aplastic anemia. The CDR3 reads CASSLGGGAGTQYF. CDR3 bases: TGTGCCAGCAGCTTAGGGGGAGGGGCCGGTACGCAGTATTTT. The variable domain in full, with the rest retrieved from reference TRBV7-9 and TRBJ2-3, is DTGVSQNPRHKITKRGQNVTFRCDPISEHNRLYWYRQTLGQGPEFLTYFQNEAQLEKSRLLSDRFSAERPKGSFSTLEIQRTEQGDSAMYLCASSLGGGAGTQYFGPGTRLTVL.